A single sample gave rise to the 20 T cell receptor beta chains below, sequenced in a study of Ad26.COV2.S vaccination and SARS-CoV-2 variants. Using immunoSEQ multiplex PCR, the repertoire was profiled, and TCRdb retains in-frame clones only, with some absent. This sample carries 250,000 to 300,000 clones, over 75% of them seen once, and the ten largest clones take under 4%. Treatment given: about 20 received Ad26.COV2.S at low or high dose, single or two shots; five or six received placebo; per-sample allocation not given. Sampling happened 63 days after the first vaccine or placebo injection. The input for sequencing was peripheral blood, taken in a trial of Ad26.COV2.S vaccine versus placebo. These receptors were collected from a person aged 18-60 years who received the Ad26.COV2.S COVID-19 vaccine or a placebo.

The chain carries TRBV11-2 and TRBJ2-3; D gene uncertain. In germline, CDR1 is SGHAT, CDR2 FQNNGV. The V end lost 4 bases, the J end lost 3 bases, and 8 bases lay between the germline ends. This CDR3 comprises 13 residues. CDR3 residues: CASSSALTDTQYF. The DNA of the CDR3 is TGTGCCAGCAGCTCTGCTCTGACAGATACGCAGTATTTT.

V gene TRBV11-2 combines with J gene TRBJ2-3, with 7 bases identical to TRBD2. This CDR3 has 13 amino acids. The V segment lost 8 bases and the J segment 2 bases; nucleotides outside the gene matches: 4. CDR1 and CDR2 (germline): SGHAT, FQNNGV. The CDR3 region is CASSREYTDTQYF. CDR3 in DNA: TGTGCCAGCTCGCGGGAGTACACAGATACGCAGTATTTT.

V and J are TRBV6-5 and TRBJ2-5; D is uncertain. Germline CDR1 and CDR2: MNHEY and SVGAGI. The CDR3 has 11 residues. Between the trimmed V and J ends, which lost 6 bases and 0 bases, there was a span of 2 bases. Here the CDR3 reads CASRNQETQYF. As DNA, the CDR3 is TGTGCCAGCAGAAACCAAGAGACCCAGTACTTC.

There are a few counts of this clone. The V gene is TRBV7-2, the J gene TRBJ2-7, with TRBD1 matching 7 bases. CDR3 length: 15 amino acids. Germline V gene sequence: CDR1 SGHTA, CDR2 FQGNSA. The V gene end was trimmed by 3 bases and the J gene end by 0 bases; junction bases not matched to a gene: 5. CDR3 sequence (DNA): TGTGCCAGCAGCTTCCAGGGGGTAGCCTCCTACGAGCAGTACTTC. It codes for CASSFQGVASYEQYF. Drawing the rest from reference TRBV7-2 and TRBJ2-7, the complete variable domain is GAGVSQSPSNKVTEKGKDVELRCDPISGHTALYWYRQSLGQGLEFLIYFQGNSAPDKSGLPSDRFSAERTGGSVSTLTIQRTQQEDSAVYLCASSFQGVASYEQYFGPGTRLTVT.

This chain connects TRBV12-3 or TRBV12-4 to TRBJ2-2; no reliable D call. V was clipped by 7 bases and J by 7 bases, with 10 bases between them. The CDR3 length is 12 residues. DNA of the CDR3: TGTGCCAGCACCAAGGGTATCGGGGAGCTGTTTTTT. Residues: CASTKGIGELFF.

The chain couples TRBV6-5 to TRBJ2-7; D gene unclear. The V and J ends lost 5 bases and 2 bases respectively, with 10 bases between them. The CDR3 runs to 13 residues. The germline gives CDR1 MNHEY, CDR2 SVGAGI. In nucleotides, the CDR3 is TGTGCCAGCAGTACTACAGCTACCTACGAGCAGTACTTC. This gives the protein CASSTTATYEQYF.

The gene calls are TRBV7-2 and TRBJ1-1, with D unresolved. V was trimmed by 5 bases and J by 1 base, leaving 14 bases between them. Germline V gene sequence: CDR1 SGHTA, CDR2 FQGNSA. The CDR3 runs 15 residues. CDR3 sequence reads: CASSPVEWRNTEAFF. CDR3 sequence (DNA): TGTGCCAGCAGCCCCGTCGAATGGCGGAACACTGAAGCTTTCTTT.

For the CDR3, the DNA is TGTGCCAGCAGTTACGAGGGTTCGCGATCGAGGCCCCTCCACTTT. Translating gives CASSYEGSRSRPLHF. The rearrangement uses TRBV6-5 and TRBJ1-6; D is ambiguous. Germline V gene data show CDR1 as MNHEY and CDR2 as SVGAGI. The CDR3 has 15 amino acids. The V end was cut by 2 bases, the J end by 13 bases, with 18 bases between.

The rearrangement uses TRBV5-1 and TRBJ2-7; 16 nucleotides align to TRBD2. Trimming at V came to 2 bases and at J to 4 bases, leaving 6 bases not matched to a gene. The CDR3 is 17 amino acids. The germline V gene has CDR1 SGHRS and CDR2 YFSETQ. This CDR3 is CASSFGTSGRAGYEQYF. DNA of the CDR3: TGCGCCAGCAGCTTTGGGACTAGCGGGAGGGCGGGGTACGAGCAGTACTTC.

This clone was detected a few times. The gene calls are TRBV4-2 and TRBJ1-2, with TRBD1 identical over 7 bases. The CDR3 covers 16 residues. Germline V gene lookup returns CDR1 LGHNA and CDR2 YNFKEQ. Trimming removed 0 bases from V and 5 bases from J; junction bases left unmatched: 9. The chain's CDR3 is CASSQEVTGTAYGYTF. The DNA of the CDR3 is TGTGCCAGCAGCCAAGAAGTCACAGGGACAGCTTATGGCTACACCTTC.

The gene calls are TRBV7-2 and TRBJ1-1, with D possibly being TRBD1 (5 bases). The CDR3 extends over 15 amino acids. The V and J ends lost 8 bases and 1 base respectively, with 17 bases between them. Germline-derived CDR1 and CDR2 are SGHTA and FQGNSA. The CDR3 loop reads CASGFGGTGNTEAFF. The CDR3 DNA sequence: TGTGCCAGCGGATTTGGGGGGACGGGGAACACTGAAGCTTTCTTT. Full variable domain (missing parts from reference TRBV7-2 and TRBJ1-1): GAGVSQSPSNKVTEKGKDVELRCDPISGHTALYWYRQSLGQGLEFLIYFQGNSAPDKSGLPSDRFSAERTGGSVSTLTIQRTQQEDSAVYLCASGFGGTGNTEAFFGQGTRLTVV.

V gene TRBV18 combines with J gene TRBJ2-5; D tentatively reads TRBD1 or TRBD2 (5 bases each). Germline V CDR1 and CDR2: KGHSH, LQKENI. The CDR3 sequence is 20 residues long. V was shortened by 2 bases and J by 1 base, with 26 bases between the two germline ends. CDR3 residues: CASSPFATRAVRGAQETQYF. CDR3 sequence (DNA): TGTGCCAGCTCACCATTTGCTACCCGGGCAGTCCGAGGGGCCCAAGAGACCCAGTACTTC.

The rearrangement links TRBV20-1 to TRBJ1-6, with unresolved D. The length of the CDR3 is 14 residues. Deletions cut 3 bases from V and 10 bases from J, with 16 bases between. Germline assignment: CDR1 DFQATT and CDR2 SNEGSKA (reference sequence). The CDR3 sequence is CSASSRVVVSPLHF. The CDR3, as DNA: TGCAGTGCTAGTTCTCGGGTCGTCGTCTCACCCCTCCACTTT.

The V call is TRBV20-1, the J call TRBJ1-2; D is unclear. The V gene lost 3 bases and the J gene lost 0 bases, with 8 bases spanning the gap. Per germline, CDR1 DFQATT and CDR2 SNEGSKA (reference sequence). CDR3 length: 13 residues. DNA for the CDR3: TGCAGTGCTAGTGGCGGAACTAACTATGGCTACACCTTC. Its translation is CSASGGTNYGYTF.

The chain uses TRBV9 and TRBJ2-7; D perhaps matches TRBD1 (6 bases). This CDR3 is 17 amino acids long. Germline V gene sequence: CDR1 SGDLS, CDR2 YYNGEE. V was shortened by 0 bases and J by 0 bases, with 16 bases between the two germline ends. As DNA, the CDR3 is TGTGCCAGCAGCGTAGCGTCAGGGGCGAGCCTCTCCTACGAGCAGTACTTC. Translated, it gives CASSVASGASLSYEQYF.

The gene calls are TRBV5-1 and TRBJ1-4, with D unresolved. The CDR3 is 14 amino acids. The germline gives CDR1 SGHRS, CDR2 YFSETQ. Trimming removed 4 bases from V and 0 bases from J, with 7 bases in between. Written as DNA, the CDR3 is TGCGCCAGCAGCCCACTTGCAACTAATGAAAAACTGTTTTTT. Translated, it gives CASSPLATNEKLFF.

The J gene is TRBJ1-1, the V gene TRBV14; the D is unclear. V lost 4 bases and J lost 11, with 17 bases in between. The CDR3 has 13 amino acids. Germline V gene sequence: CDR1 SGHDN, CDR2 FVKESK. Here the CDR3 reads CASSRGPLFGAFF. CDR3 in DNA: TGTGCCAGCAGCCGAGGACCCCTTTTCGGGGCTTTCTTT.

In regard to this clone: An end of the junction differs from the germline gene, which may be a read error. This chain joins TRBV14 and TRBJ1-2; D unclear. Germline values: CDR1 SGHDN, CDR2 FVKESK. The CDR3 sequence is 12 residues long. This chain's CDR3 is CASSLSKYGYTF. The DNA for the CDR3 is TGTGCCAGCAGCCTCTCTAAGTATGGCTACACCTTC.

This rearrangement joins TRBV7-8 to TRBJ1-1, with 8 bases matching TRBD1. V trimming: 7 bases; J trimming: 5 bases; junction bases outside the gene matches: 9. Germline assignment: CDR1 SGHVS and CDR2 FQNEAQ. The CDR3 consists of 14 residues. The chain's CDR3 is CASIQDRAGTEAFF. The CDR3 DNA reads TGTGCCAGCATCCAGGACAGGGCGGGAACTGAAGCTTTCTTT.

The chain carries TRBV7-2 and TRBJ2-3; D perhaps matches TRBD2 (7 bases). Germline V gene lookup returns CDR1 SGHTA and CDR2 FQGNSA. This CDR3 contains 18 residues. V lost 4 bases to trimming and J lost 5 bases, with 25 bases between them. The CDR3 nucleotides are TGTGCCAGCAGCTGGGGGTTTCGGGGGGCCCTATATGGAGATACGCAGTATTTT. Translating gives CASSWGFRGALYGDTQYF. Filled out from reference TRBV7-2 and TRBJ2-3, the complete variable domain reads GAGVSQSPSNKVTEKGKDVELRCDPISGHTALYWYRQSLGQGLEFLIYFQGNSAPDKSGLPSDRFSAERTGGSVSTLTIQRTQQEDSAVYLCASSWGFRGALYGDTQYFGPGTRLTVL.